This entry describes one T cell receptor (beta chain). Germline V CDR1 and CDR2: PRHDT, FYEKMQ (reference sequence). The CDR3 runs 20 residues. After removal of 3 bases from V and 8 bases from J, the junction contained 20 bases not matched to a gene. This specimen belongs to a study of OX40 agonist ivuxolimab in advanced cancers. Turning to the study itself: Given to patients was ivuxolimab, an agonistic anti-OX40 (CD134) antibody. Six ivuxolimab dose levels, 0.01 to 10 mg/kg, were given intravenously every 2 weeks. The dose-escalation cohort was about 83% male, with a mean age of about 60 years, ranging about 23 to 90.

TCRdb's table, derived via immunoSEQ multiplex PCR, lists solely in-frame clones and lacks some. The table shows over 50,000 clones, with 92% occurring only once. This receptor was taken from an adult with an advanced solid tumor such as melanoma, head and neck, liver or kidney cancer. This chain uses TRBV13 with TRBJ2-1; TRBD1 agrees at 12 bases. This specimen was CD4+ or CD8+ T cells sorted from blood, taken in a trial of the OX40 agonist ivuxolimab. Here the CDR3 DNA reads TGTGCCAGCAGCTTGGGGGACAGGGGGCCCCCGAGGGCGGGAGGAGATGAGCAGTTCTTC. Its translation: CASSLGDRGPPRAGGDEQFF.